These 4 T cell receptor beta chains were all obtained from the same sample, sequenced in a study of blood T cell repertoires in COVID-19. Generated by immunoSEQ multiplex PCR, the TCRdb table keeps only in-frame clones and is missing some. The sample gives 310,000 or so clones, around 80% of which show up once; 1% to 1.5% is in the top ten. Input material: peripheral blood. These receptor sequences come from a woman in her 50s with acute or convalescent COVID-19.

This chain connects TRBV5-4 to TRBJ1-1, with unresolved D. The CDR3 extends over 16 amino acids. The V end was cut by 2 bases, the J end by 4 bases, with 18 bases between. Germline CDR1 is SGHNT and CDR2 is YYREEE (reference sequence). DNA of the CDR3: TGTGCCAGCAGCTTACGTCTGAGGATAGAGGGCACTGAAGCTTTCTTT. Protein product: CASSLRLRIEGTEAFF.

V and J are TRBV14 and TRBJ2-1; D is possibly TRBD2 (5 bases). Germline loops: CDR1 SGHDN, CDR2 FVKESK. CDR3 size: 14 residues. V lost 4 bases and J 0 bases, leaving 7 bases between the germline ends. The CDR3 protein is CASSPEGSYNEQFF. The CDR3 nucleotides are TGTGCCAGCAGCCCTGAGGGCTCCTACAATGAGCAGTTCTTC.

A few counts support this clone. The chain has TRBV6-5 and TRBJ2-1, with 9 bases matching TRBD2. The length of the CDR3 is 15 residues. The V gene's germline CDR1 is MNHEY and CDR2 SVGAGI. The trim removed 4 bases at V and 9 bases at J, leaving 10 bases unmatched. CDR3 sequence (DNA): TGTGCCAGCAGTTCCCCGGGACTAGCCTCCAGTGAGCAGTTCTTC. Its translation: CASSSPGLASSEQFF.

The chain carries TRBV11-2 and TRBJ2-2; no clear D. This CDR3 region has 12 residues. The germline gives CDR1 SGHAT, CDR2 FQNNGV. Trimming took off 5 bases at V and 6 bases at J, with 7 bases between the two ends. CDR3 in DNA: TGTGCCAGCAGCGTTGGCCCCGGGGAGCTGTTTTTT. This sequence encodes CASSVGPGELFF.